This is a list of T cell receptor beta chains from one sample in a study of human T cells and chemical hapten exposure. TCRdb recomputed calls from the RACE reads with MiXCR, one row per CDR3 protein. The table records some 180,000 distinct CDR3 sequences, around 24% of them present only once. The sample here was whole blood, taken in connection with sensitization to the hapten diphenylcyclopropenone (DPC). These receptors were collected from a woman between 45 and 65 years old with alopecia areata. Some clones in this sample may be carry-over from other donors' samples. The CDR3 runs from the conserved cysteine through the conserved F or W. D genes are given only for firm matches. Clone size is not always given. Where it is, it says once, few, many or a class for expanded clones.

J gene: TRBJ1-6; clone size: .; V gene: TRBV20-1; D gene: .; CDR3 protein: CSASSSTAGHHSPLHF; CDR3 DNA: TGCAGTGCTAGTTCATCGACAGCCGGTCATCATTCACCCCTCCACTTT
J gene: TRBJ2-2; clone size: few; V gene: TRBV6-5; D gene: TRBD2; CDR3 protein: CASSGLAGDSNTGELFF; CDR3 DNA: TGTGCCAGCAGCGGACTAGCGGGAGATTCGAACACCGGGGAGCTGTTTTTT
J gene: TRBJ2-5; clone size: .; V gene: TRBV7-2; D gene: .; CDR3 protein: CASSLVLNQETQYF; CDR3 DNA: TGTGCCAGCAGCTTAGTGCTCAACCAAGAGACCCAGTACTTC
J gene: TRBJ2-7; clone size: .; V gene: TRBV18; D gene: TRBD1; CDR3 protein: CASSPPTGGSEQYF; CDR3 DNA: TGTGCCAGCTCACCTCCTACAGGGGGCTCCGAGCAGTACTTC
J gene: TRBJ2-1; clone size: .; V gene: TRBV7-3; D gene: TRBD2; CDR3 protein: CASSLQRTSGTDEQFF; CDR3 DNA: TGTGCCAGCAGCTTACAAAGAACTAGCGGAACGGATGAGCAGTTCTTC
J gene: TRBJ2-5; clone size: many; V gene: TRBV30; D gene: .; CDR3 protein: CAWSVAGQKTQYF; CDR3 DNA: TGTGCCTGGAGTGTAGCGGGACAGAAGACCCAGTACTTC
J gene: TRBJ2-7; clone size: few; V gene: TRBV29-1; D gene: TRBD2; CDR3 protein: CSAEDWTSGRRQYF; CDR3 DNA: TGCAGCGCCGAAGACTGGACTAGCGGGAGAAGGCAGTACTTC
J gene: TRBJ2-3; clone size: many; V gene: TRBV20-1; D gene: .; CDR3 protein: CSAPASGGVKDTQYF; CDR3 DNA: TGCAGTGCCCCCGCGTCGGGGGGCGTAAAAGATACGCAGTATTTT
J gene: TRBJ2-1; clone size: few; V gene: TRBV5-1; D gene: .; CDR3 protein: CASSNGPYNEQFF; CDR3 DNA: TGCGCCAGCAGCAACGGTCCCTACAATGAGCAGTTCTTC
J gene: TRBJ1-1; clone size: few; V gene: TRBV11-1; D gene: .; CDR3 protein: CASSTRVYGEAFF; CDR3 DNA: TGTGCCAGCAGCACCAGAGTTTACGGTGAAGCTTTCTTT
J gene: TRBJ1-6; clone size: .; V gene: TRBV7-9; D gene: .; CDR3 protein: CASSSTGNSPLHF; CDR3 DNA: TGTGCCAGCAGCTCTACAGGGAATTCACCCCTCCACTTT
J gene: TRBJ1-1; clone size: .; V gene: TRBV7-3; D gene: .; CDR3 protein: CASSLFPSLNTEAFF; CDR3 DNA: TGTGCCAGCAGCCTTTTCCCTTCCCTGAACACTGAAGCTTTCTTT
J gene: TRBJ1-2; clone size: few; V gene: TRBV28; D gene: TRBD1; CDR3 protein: CASSLLGQLLSNYGYTF; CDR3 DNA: TGTGCCAGCAGTTTGTTGGGACAGCTCCTATCTAACTATGGCTACACCTTC
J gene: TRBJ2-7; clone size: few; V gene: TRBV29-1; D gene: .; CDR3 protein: CSVDQAYEQYF; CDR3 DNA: TGCAGCGTTGACCAGGCCTACGAGCAGTACTTC
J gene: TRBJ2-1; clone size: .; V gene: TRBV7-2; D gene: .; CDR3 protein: CASSNNRENEQFF; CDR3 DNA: TGTGCCAGCAGCAACAACAGGGAAAATGAGCAGTTCTTC
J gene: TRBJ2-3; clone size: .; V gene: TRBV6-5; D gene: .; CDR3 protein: CASSPDYSPDTQYF; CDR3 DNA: TGTGCCAGCAGTCCGGACTATAGCCCAGATACGCAGTATTTT
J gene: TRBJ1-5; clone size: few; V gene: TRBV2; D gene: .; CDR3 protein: CASSEAPGGQPQHF; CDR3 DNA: TGTGCCAGCAGTGAAGCACCCGGGGGCCAGCCCCAGCATTTT
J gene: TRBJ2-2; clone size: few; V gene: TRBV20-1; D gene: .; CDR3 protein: CSARPYRLGNTGELFF; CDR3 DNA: TGCAGTGCTAGACCGTACAGGCTCGGGAACACCGGGGAGCTGTTTTTT
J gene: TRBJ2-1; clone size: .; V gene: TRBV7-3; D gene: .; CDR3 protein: CASSLTPGSSYNEQFF; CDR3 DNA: TGTGCCAGCAGCCTTACCCCGGGCAGCTCCTACAATGAGCAGTTCTTC
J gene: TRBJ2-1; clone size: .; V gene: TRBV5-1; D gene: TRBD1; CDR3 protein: CASSVGTERDEQFF; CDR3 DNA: TGCGCCAGCAGCGTAGGGACAGAGAGGGATGAGCAGTTCTTC
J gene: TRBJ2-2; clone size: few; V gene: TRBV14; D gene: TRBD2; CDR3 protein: CASSQHPISGLNTGELFF; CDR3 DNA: TGTGCCAGCAGCCAGCATCCAATTAGCGGGCTTAACACCGGGGAGCTGTTTTTT
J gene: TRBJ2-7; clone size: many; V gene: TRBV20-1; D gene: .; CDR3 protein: CSATGQLYEQYF; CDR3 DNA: TGCAGTGCCACGGGACAACTATACGAGCAGTACTTC
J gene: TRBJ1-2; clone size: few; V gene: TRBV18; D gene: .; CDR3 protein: CASSPIGDGYTF; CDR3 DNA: TGTGCCAGCTCACCGATTGGGGATGGCTACACCTTC
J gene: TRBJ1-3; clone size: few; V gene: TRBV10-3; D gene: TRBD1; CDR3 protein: CAISGGFGDRVRQPGGNTIYF; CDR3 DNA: TGTGCCATCAGTGGGGGCTTCGGGGACAGGGTAAGGCAGCCTGGAGGAAACACCATATATTTT
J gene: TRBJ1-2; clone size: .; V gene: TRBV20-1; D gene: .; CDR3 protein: CSAPKPGHGYTF; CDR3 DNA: TGCAGTGCTCCTAAGCCGGGGCATGGCTACACCTTC
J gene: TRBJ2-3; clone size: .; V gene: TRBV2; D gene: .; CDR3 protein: CASKAQTLGADTQYF; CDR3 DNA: TGTGCCAGCAAGGCCCAGACCCTTGGAGCGGATACGCAGTATTTT
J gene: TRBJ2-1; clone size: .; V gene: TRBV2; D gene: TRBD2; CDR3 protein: CASRGTSGRAFNEQFF; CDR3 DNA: TGTGCCAGCAGGGGGACTAGCGGGAGGGCCTTTAATGAGCAGTTCTTC
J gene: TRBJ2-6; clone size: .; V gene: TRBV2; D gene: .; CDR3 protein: CASSEARSGAGANVLTF; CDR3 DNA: TGTGCCAGCAGTGAAGCTCGGTCGGGCGCTGGGGCCAACGTCCTGACTTTC
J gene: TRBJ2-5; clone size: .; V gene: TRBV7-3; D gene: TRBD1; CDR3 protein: CASSPGTGGQETQYF; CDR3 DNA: TGTGCCAGCAGCCCTGGGACAGGGGGCCAAGAGACCCAGTACTTC
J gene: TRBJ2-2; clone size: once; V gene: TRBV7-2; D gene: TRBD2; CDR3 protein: CASRSLAQTGELFF; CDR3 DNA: TGTGCCAGCAGGTCACTAGCGCAGACCGGGGAGCTGTTTTTT
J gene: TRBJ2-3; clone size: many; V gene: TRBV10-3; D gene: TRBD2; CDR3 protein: CAISEVAGGTDTQYF; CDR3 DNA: TGTGCCATCAGTGAAGTAGCGGGAGGCACAGATACGCAGTATTTT
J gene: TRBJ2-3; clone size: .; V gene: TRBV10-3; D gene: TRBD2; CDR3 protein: CAISPTAGGTDTQYF; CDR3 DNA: TGTGCCATCAGTCCAACCGCGGGAGGGACAGATACGCAGTATTTT
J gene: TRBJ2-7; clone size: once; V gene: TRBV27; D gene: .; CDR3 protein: CASSPETVGEQYF; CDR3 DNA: TGTGCCAGCAGCCCAGAAACAGTCGGCGAGCAGTACTTC
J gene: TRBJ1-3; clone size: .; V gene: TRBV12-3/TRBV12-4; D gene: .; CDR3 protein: CASSLGAAAPRNTIYF; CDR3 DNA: TGTGCCAGCAGTTTAGGAGCGGCAGCCCCTCGAAACACCATATATTTT
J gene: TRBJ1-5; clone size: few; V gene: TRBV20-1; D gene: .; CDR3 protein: CSARNRVNQPQHF; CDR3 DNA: TGCAGTGCTAGAAACAGGGTGAATCAGCCCCAGCATTTT
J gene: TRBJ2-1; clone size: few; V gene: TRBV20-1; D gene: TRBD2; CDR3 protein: CSAIGGSSYNEQFF; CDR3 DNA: TGCAGTGCCATCGGGGGGAGCTCCTACAATGAGCAGTTCTTC
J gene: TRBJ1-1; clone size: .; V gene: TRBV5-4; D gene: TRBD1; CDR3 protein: CASSLQGVGTEAFF; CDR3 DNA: TGTGCCAGCAGCCTACAGGGGGTGGGCACTGAAGCTTTCTTT
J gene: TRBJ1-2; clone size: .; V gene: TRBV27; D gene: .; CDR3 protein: CATKFGNGYTF; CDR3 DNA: TGTGCCACCAAATTCGGTAATGGCTACACCTTC
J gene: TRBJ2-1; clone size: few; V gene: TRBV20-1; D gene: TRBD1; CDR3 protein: CSARDPDRASPEQFF; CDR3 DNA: TGCAGTGCTAGAGACCCGGACAGGGCTTCACCTGAGCAGTTCTTC
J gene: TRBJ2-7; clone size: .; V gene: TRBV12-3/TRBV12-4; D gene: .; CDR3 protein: CASSLVRGWESYEQYF; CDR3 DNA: TGTGCCAGCAGTTTAGTGAGGGGATGGGAGTCCTACGAGCAGTACTTC
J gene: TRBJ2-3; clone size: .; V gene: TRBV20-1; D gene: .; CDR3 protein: CSAPGTPRGTDTQYF; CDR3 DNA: TGCAGTGCCCCCGGGACCCCCCGGGGCACAGATACGCAGTATTTT
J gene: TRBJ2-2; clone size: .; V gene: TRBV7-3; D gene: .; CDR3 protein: CASSLTSWSGELFF; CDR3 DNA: TGTGCCAGCAGCTTAACGTCTTGGTCTGGGGAGCTGTTTTTT
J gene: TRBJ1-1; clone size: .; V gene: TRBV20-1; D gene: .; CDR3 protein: CSAPQGVNTEAFF; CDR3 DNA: TGCAGTGCCCCACAGGGTGTGAACACTGAAGCTTTCTTT
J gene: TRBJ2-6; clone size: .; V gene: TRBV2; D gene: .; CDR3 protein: CASRGAANVLTF; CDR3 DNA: TGTGCCAGCAGAGGAGCGGCCAACGTCCTGACTTTC
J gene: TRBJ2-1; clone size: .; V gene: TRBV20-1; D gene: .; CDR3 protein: CSARNRDRGQFF; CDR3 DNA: TGCAGTGCTAGAAACCGGGACCGAGGGCAGTTCTTC
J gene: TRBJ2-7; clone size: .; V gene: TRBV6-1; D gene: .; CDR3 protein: CASIEGEQYF; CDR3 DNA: TGTGCCAGCATTGAAGGCGAGCAGTACTTC
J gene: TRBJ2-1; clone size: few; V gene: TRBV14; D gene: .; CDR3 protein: CASSQDWRLANEQFF; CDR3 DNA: TGTGCCAGCAGCCAAGATTGGCGGCTAGCTAATGAGCAGTTCTTC
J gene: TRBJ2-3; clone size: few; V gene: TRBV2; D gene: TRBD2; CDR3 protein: CASRLAGGSTDTQYF; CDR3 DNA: TGTGCCAGCAGATTAGCGGGAGGTTCCACAGATACGCAGTATTTT
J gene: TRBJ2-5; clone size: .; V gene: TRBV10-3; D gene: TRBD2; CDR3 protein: CAISDGAGGGQETQYF; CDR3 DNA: TGTGCCATCAGTGATGGAGCGGGAGGGGGGCAAGAGACCCAGTACTTC
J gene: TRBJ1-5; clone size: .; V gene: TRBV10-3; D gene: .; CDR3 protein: CGISEGGGNQPQHF; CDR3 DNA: TGTGGCATCAGTGAGGGTGGCGGCAATCAGCCCCAGCATTTT
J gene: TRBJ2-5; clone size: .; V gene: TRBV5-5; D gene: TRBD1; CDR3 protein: CASSSGTGPFYQETQYF; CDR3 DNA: TGTGCCAGCAGCTCGGGGACAGGTCCTTTCTACCAAGAGACCCAGTACTTC
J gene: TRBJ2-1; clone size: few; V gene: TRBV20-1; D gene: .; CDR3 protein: CSAALNEQFF; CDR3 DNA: TGCAGTGCAGCATTGAATGAGCAGTTCTTC
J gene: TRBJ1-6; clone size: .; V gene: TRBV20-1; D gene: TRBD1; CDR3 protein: CSARDPRDRDSSPLHF; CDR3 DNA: TGCAGTGCTAGAGATCCAAGGGACAGGGATAGTTCACCCCTCCACTTT
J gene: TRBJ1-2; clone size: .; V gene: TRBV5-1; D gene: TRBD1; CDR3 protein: CASTAGQGGHGYTF; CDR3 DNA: TGCGCCAGCACCGCGGGACAGGGGGGTCATGGCTACACCTTC
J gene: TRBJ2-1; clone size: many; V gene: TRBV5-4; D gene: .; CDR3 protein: CASSLDPARTYNEQFF; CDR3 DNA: TGTGCCAGCAGCTTGGATCCCGCCCGTACCTACAATGAGCAGTTCTTC
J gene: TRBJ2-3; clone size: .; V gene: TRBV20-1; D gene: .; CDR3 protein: CSARDFGGAVVPDTQYF; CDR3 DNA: TGCAGTGCTAGAGATTTCGGGGGAGCGGTAGTCCCAGATACGCAGTATTTT
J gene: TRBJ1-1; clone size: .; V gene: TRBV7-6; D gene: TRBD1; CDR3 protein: CASSRRQGGNTEAFF; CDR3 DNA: TGTGCCAGCAGCCGCAGACAGGGAGGGAATACTGAAGCTTTCTTT
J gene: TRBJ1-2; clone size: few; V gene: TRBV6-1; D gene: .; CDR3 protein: CASSEGARGYTF; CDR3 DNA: TGTGCCAGCAGTGAGGGGGCCCGGGGCTACACCTTC
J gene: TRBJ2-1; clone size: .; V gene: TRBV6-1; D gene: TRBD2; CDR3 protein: CASSEALAGGRVF; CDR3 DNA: TGTGCCAGCAGTGAAGCCCTAGCGGGAGGTCGGGTCTTC